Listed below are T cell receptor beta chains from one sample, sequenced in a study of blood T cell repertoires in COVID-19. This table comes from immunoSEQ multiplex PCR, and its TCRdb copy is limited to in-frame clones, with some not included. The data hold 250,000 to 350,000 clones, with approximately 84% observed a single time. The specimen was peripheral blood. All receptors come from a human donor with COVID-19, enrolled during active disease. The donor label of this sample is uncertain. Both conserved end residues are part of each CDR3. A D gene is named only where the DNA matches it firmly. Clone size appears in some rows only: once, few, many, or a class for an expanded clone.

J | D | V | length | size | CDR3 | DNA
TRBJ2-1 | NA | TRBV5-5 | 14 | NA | CASSSGYSGVEQFF | TGTGCCAGCAGCTCCGGATATAGCGGAGTTGAGCAGTTCTTC
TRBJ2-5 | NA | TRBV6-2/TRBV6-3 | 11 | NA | CASSSGETQYF | TGTGCCAGCAGTAGCGGGGAGACCCAGTACTTC
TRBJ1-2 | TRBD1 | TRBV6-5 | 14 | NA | CASRPGGVSYGYTF | TGTGCCAGCCGGCCAGGGGGCGTTAGCTATGGCTACACCTTC
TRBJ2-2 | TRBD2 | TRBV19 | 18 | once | CASSRLTSGIGDTGELFF | TGTGCCAGTAGTAGGTTGACTAGCGGGATTGGGGACACCGGGGAGCTGTTTTTT
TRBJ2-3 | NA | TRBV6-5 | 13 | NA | CASSNLGGDTQYF | TGTGCCAGCAGTAACCTTGGAGGGGATACGCAGTATTTT
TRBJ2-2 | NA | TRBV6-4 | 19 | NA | CASQIFRVVPFRVTGELFF | TGTGCCAGCCAGATATTTCGGGTCGTCCCATTCCGCGTAACCGGGGAGCTGTTTTTT
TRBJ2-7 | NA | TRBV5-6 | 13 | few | CASSLSHPYEQYF | TGTGCCAGCAGCTTGAGCCACCCCTACGAGCAGTACTTC
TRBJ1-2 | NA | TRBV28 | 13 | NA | CASSFRGNYGYTF | TGTGCCAGCAGTTTTAGGGGCAACTATGGCTACACCTTC
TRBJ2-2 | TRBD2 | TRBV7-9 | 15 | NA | CASSQGAGGPGELFF | TGTGCCAGCAGCCAAGGAGCGGGAGGCCCCGGGGAGCTGTTTTTT
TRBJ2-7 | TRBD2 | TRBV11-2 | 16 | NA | CASSLLSGSGTYEQYF | TGTGCCAGCAGCCTTCTAAGCGGGAGCGGCACCTACGAGCAATACTTC
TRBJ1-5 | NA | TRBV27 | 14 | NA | CASSSGYSNQPQHF | TGTGCCAGCAGTTCCGGTTATAGCAATCAGCCCCAGCATTTT
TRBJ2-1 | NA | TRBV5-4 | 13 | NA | CASSYAGYNEQFF | TGTGCCAGCAGTTACGCGGGATACAATGAGCAGTTCTTC
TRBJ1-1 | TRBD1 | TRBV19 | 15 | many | CASSYAGGLGAEAFF | TGTGCCAGTAGTTATGCAGGGGGCTTAGGGGCTGAAGCTTTCTTT
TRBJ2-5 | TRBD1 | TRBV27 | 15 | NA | CASRERQGRRETQYF | TGTGCCAGCAGGGAACGACAGGGGAGGAGAGAGACCCAGTACTTC
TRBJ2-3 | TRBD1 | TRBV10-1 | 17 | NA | CASRRDPRTGYPDTQYF | TGCGCCAGCCGCAGGGACCCCAGGACAGGGTATCCAGATACGCAGTATTTT
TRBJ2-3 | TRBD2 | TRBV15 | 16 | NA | CATSRSGLANTDTQYF | TGTGCCACCAGCAGATCAGGACTAGCGAACACAGATACGCAGTATTTT
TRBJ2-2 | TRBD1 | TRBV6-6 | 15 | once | CASSHGTGNTGELFF | TGTGCCAGCAGTCACGGGACAGGCAACACCGGGGAGCTGTTTTTT
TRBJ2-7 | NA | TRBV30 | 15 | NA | CAWSVGIRGSYEQYF | TGTGCCTGGAGTGTGGGGATACGCGGGTCCTACGAGCAGTACTTC
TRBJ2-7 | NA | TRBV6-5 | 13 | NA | CASSPRSSYEQYF | TGTGCCAGCAGCCCCAGGTCCTCCTACGAGCAGTACTTC
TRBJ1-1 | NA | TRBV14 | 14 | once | CASSQVRGNTEAFF | TGTGCCAGCAGCCAAGTCCGGGGTAACACTGAAGCTTTCTTT
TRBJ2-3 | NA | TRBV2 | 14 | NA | CASSERRGTDTQYF | TGTGCCAGCAGTGAACGCAGGGGAACAGATACGCAGTATTTT
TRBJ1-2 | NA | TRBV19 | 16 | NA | CASSTSTLPGAYGYTF | TGTGCCAGTAGTACGTCGACCTTACCAGGGGCCTATGGCTACACCTTC
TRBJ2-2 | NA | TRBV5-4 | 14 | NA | CASSLAGGTGELFF | TGTGCCAGCAGCTTGGCCGGGGGAACCGGGGAGCTGTTTTTT
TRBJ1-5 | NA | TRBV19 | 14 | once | CASSKRTDNQPQHF | TGTGCCAGTAGCAAGCGGACAGATAATCAGCCCCAGCATTTT
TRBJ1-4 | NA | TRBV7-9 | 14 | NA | CASSFYGLWEKLFF | TGTGCCAGCAGCTTCTATGGGCTGTGGGAAAAACTGTTTTTT
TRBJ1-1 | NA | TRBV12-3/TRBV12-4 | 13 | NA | CASSLSGATEAFF | TGTGCCAGCAGTTTATCAGGGGCCACTGAAGCTTTCTTT
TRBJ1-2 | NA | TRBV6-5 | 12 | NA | CASLRVNYGYTF | TGTGCCAGCCTGAGGGTAAACTATGGCTACACCTTC
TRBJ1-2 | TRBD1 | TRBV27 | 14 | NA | CASSFGQGALGYTF | TGTGCCAGCAGTTTTGGGCAGGGGGCACTTGGCTACACCTTC
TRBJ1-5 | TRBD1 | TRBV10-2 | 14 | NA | CASRGTDSNQPQHF | TGCGCCAGCAGGGGGACAGATAGCAATCAGCCCCAGCATTTT
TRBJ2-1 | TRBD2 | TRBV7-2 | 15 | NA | CASSLRLAGGRGMVF | TGTGCCAGCAGCTTAAGGCTAGCGGGAGGCCGGGGGATGGTCTTC
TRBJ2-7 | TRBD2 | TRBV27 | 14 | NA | CASSYTSGRREQYF | TGTGCCAGCAGTTACACTAGCGGGAGGCGCGAGCAGTACTTC
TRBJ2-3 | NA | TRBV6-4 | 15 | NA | CASSPEASSTDTQYF | TGTGCCAGCAGTCCCGAAGCTTCCAGCACAGATACGCAGTATTTT
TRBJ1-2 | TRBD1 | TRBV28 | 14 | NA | CASSRDRANYGYTF | TGTGCCAGCAGTAGGGACAGGGCTAACTATGGCTACACCTTC
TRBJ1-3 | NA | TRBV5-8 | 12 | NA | CASSPRGNTIYF | TGTGCCAGCAGCCCCAGAGGAAACACCATATATTTT
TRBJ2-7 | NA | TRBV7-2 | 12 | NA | CASSPGIYEQYF | TGTGCCAGCAGCCCAGGCATCTACGAGCAGTACTTC
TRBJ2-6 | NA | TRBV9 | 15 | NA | CASSEQASGANVLTF | TGTGCCAGCAGCGAACAGGCCTCTGGGGCCAACGTCCTGACTTTC
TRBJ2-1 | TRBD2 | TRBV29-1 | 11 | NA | CSADGGDEQFF | TGCAGCGCAGATGGGGGGGATGAGCAGTTCTTC
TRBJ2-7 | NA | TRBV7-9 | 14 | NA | CASSLLRGLSEQYF | TGTGCCAGCAGCCTCCTCCGCGGGTTATCCGAGCAGTACTTC
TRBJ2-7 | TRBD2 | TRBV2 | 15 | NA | CASSEIAGLSYEQYF | TGTGCCAGCAGTGAAATAGCGGGTCTCTCCTACGAGCAGTACTTC
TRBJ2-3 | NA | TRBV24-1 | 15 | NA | CATSDGGTNTDTQYF | TGTGCCACCAGTGACGGTGGTACTAACACAGATACGCAGTATTTT
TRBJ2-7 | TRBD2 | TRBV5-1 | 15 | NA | CASSSTAGSSYEQYF | TGCGCCAGCAGCAGCACAGCGGGAAGCTCCTACGAGCAGTACTTC
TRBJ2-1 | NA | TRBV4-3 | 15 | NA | CASSQDRTSNNEQFF | TGCGCCAGCAGCCAAGATCGGACTTCCAACAATGAGCAGTTCTTC